A single sample is the source of the 29 T cell receptor beta chains below, sequenced in a study of T cell responses to AZD1222 COVID-19 vaccine listed by TCRdb under 2021. The method was the immunoSEQ multiplex PCR assay. Held by TCRdb, this immuneACCESS table contains in-frame sequences only and omits some clones. Under half of the omission traces to an unresolved V gene where checked; the cause of the rest is unknown. The sample table lists under 200,000 clones, roughly 90% of them with a count of one. Of the sample, more than 1.5% falls within the top ten clones. The sample's time point, from its label and the paper: baseline before first vaccination. Source: peripheral blood, taken on day 0 of AZD1222 vaccination. These receptor sequences come from an adult in good health.

This chain connects TRBV29-1 to TRBJ1-1; D is unclear. Trimming pared 2 bases from V and 0 bases from J, leaving 7 bases between. Per germline, CDR1 SQVTM and CDR2 ANQGSEA. The CDR3 runs 13 residues. CDR3 nucleotide sequence: TGCAGCGTTGAAATGAAACTGAACACTGAAGCTTTCTTT. Translating it yields CSVEMKLNTEAFF.

The chain employs TRBV5-6 and TRBJ1-5, with a tentative D call TRBD1 (6 bases). CDR1 SGHDT and CDR2 YYEEEE come from the germline V gene. The CDR3 has 16 amino acids. Trimming pared 2 bases from V and 6 bases from J, leaving 18 bases between. The CDR3 DNA reads as TGTGCCAGCAGCTTAGGCCCAGGGGAGCGGGGTCAGCCCCAGCATTTT. It yields the protein CASSLGPGERGQPQHF.

The rearrangement links TRBV2 to TRBJ2-3; D may match TRBD1 or TRBD2 (5 bases each). The V gene's germline CDR1 is SNHLY and CDR2 FYNNEI. The CDR3 has 15 amino acids. V lost 3 bases and J 3 bases, leaving 13 bases between the germline ends. The DNA for the CDR3 is TGTGCCAGCAGTGAGGGACCTGTCAAAACAGATACGCAGTATTTT. Translating it yields CASSEGPVKTDTQYF. The variable domain in full, with the rest retrieved from reference TRBV2 and TRBJ2-3, is EPEVTQTPSHQVTQMGQEVILRCVPISNHLYFYWYRQILGQKVEFLVSFYNNEISEKSEIFDDQFSVERPDGSNFTLKIRSTKLEDSAMYFCASSEGPVKTDTQYFGPGTRLTVL.

The chain recombines TRBV10-2 with TRBJ1-1; 7 bases map to TRBD1. The germline CDR1 and CDR2 sequences are WSHSY and SAAADI. Trimming at V came to 5 bases and at J to 11 bases, leaving 5 bases not matched to a gene. This CDR3 has 11 amino acids. The CDR3 DNA sequence: TGCGCCAGCAGTCTGGGACAGAAGGCTTTCTTT. Residues: CASSLGQKAFF.

The V call is TRBV29-1, the J call TRBJ1-1; a possible D gene is TRBD1 (5 bases). The length of the CDR3 is 11 residues. Per germline, CDR1 SQVTM and CDR2 ANQGSEA. The CDR3 DNA reads as TGCATCGGGTCGGGGGGGACTGAAGCTTTCTTT. It translates to CIGSGGTEAFF.

The chain is built from TRBV19 and TRBJ1-3; D ambiguous. The germline V gene encodes CDR1 LNHDA and CDR2 SQIVND (reference sequence). This CDR3 is built from 13 residues. The ends were cut back, 5 bases at V and 5 bases at J, with 10 bases in the middle. The CDR3 region has the DNA TGTGCCAGTAGTCGTCTAGGGCGAAACACCATATATTTT. Protein: CASSRLGRNTIYF. The full variable domain, completed using reference TRBV19 and TRBJ1-3, is DGGITQSPKYLFRKEGQNVTLSCEQNLNHDAMYWYRQDPGQGLRLIYYSQIVNDFQKGDIAEGYSVSREKKESFPLTVTSAQKNPTAFYLCASSRLGRNTIYFGEGSWLTVV.

This chain connects TRBV3-1 (or the pseudogene TRBV3-2) to TRBJ2-1; TRBD2 matches at 14 bases. The CDR3 is made up of 15 amino acids. Per the germline V gene, CDR1 is LGHDT and CDR2 is YNNKEL (reference sequence). V shed 5 bases and J 5 bases; nucleotides not matched to a gene: 2. The CDR3 nucleotides read TGTGCCAGCAGCTGGACTAGCGGGAGGAACAATGAGCAGTTCTTC. Translation: CASSWTSGRNNEQFF.

This chain uses TRBV21-1 with TRBJ1-3; TRBD1, as called in the table, went unchecked against the DNA. TRBV21-1 is marked as a pseudogene. The CDR3 loop spans 15 amino acids. CDR3 residues: CASTRQGARGNTIYF. CDR3 DNA: TGTGCCAGCACCCGACAGGGGGCACGTGGAAACACCATATATTTT.

CDR3 in DNA: TGTGCCAGCAGCTTGGCGGGAGGGGTCTTAGCCAAAAACATTCAGTACTTC. It translates to CASSLAGGVLAKNIQYF. The chain has TRBV5-4 and TRBJ2-4; 8 bases are shared with TRBD2. Per the germline V gene, CDR1 is SGHNT and CDR2 is YYREEE (reference sequence). This CDR3 spans 17 amino acids. J gave up 0 bases and V 0 bases, and 5 bases lay outside the gene matches.

This clone was recorded once. V and J are TRBV6-5 and TRBJ2-7, with D tentatively TRBD2 (5 bases). This CDR3 comprises 15 residues. V was trimmed by 2 bases and J by 1 base, leaving 12 bases between them. Per germline, CDR1 MNHEY and CDR2 SVGAGI. The CDR3 DNA sequence: TGTGCCAGCAGTTACGGGGAGCATTCTTCCTACGAGCAGTACTTC. Amino acids: CASSYGEHSSYEQYF.

This clone was counted a single time. This chain joins TRBV10-2 and TRBJ1-2; tentative D call: TRBD1 (5 bases). In germline, CDR1 is WSHSY, CDR2 SAAADI. CDR3 size: 17 residues. V gave up 8 bases and J gave up 1 base, with 23 bases separating them. Here the CDR3 DNA reads TGCGCCAGCTGTCAAGATGGGACTCACTCGATTAACTATGGCTACACCTTC. Translated: CASCQDGTHSINYGYTF.

The sample holds a few counts of this clone. The genes are TRBV19 and TRBJ2-1; TRBD1 agrees at 7 bases. The CDR3 runs 14 residues. Germline V gene sequence: CDR1 LNHDA, CDR2 SQIVND (reference sequence). The trim removed 2 bases at V and 7 bases at J, leaving 5 bases unmatched. CDR3 in amino acids: CASSIRGRPNEQFF. CDR3 nucleotide sequence: TGTGCCAGTAGTATAAGGGGGCGGCCTAATGAGCAGTTCTTC.

Here the CDR3 DNA reads TGTGCCAGCAGTGAAGATGGGAGTCAGCCCCAGCATTTT. Residues: CASSEDGSQPQHF. V is TRBV6-1 and J is TRBJ1-5; no reliable D call. The CDR3 is 13 amino acids. CDR1 and CDR2 (germline): MNHNS, SASEGT. Trimming pared 1 base from V and 6 bases from J, leaving 7 bases between.

The chain has TRBV5-5 and TRBJ1-6; 8 nucleotides line up with TRBD1. The CDR3 covers 17 residues. V lost 4 bases to trimming and J lost 1 base; unmatched junction nucleotides: 7. In germline, CDR1 is SGHKS, CDR2 YYEKEE (reference sequence). DNA for the CDR3: TGTGCCAGCAGCCCAGCAGGGGGCGCATCCTATAATTCACCCCTCCACTTT. This codes for CASSPAGGASYNSPLHF.

The J gene is TRBJ1-1, the V gene TRBV11-2; D call uncertain. Germline V CDR1 and CDR2: SGHAT, FQNNGV. CDR3 length: 14 amino acids. Trimming stripped 1 base from V and 5 bases from J, with 11 bases between. The CDR3: CASSLGTRWTEAFF. CDR3 DNA sequence: TGTGCCAGCAGCTTAGGCACTAGGTGGACTGAAGCTTTCTTT.

The chain combines TRBV12-3 or TRBV12-4 with TRBJ1-5; D call uncertain. V gave up 3 bases and J gave up 5 bases, with 8 bases separating them. The CDR3 loop spans 13 amino acids. In nucleotides, the CDR3 is TGTGCCAGCAGTTTGGGTCGGGATCAGCCCCAGCATTTT. Translating it yields CASSLGRDQPQHF.

This clone was seen once. The J gene is TRBJ1-2, the V gene TRBV4-3, with D unresolved. V was shortened by 2 bases and J by 2 bases, with 9 bases between the two germline ends. The CDR3 sequence is 14 residues long. Germline V gives CDR1 LGHNA, CDR2 YSLEER. CDR3 nucleotide sequence: TGCGCCAGCAGCCAACAAACAGCGAACTATGGCTACACCTTC. Protein: CASSQQTANYGYTF.

Worth noting for this clone: Additional DNA sequences in this sample encode the identical CDR3. This chain connects TRBV7-9 to TRBJ2-7; D is unresolved. Germline V gives CDR1 SEHNR, CDR2 FQNEAQ (reference sequence). Trimming cost V 2 bases and J 5 bases, with 4 bases left between them. The CDR3 is 11 residues long. The CDR3 region has the DNA TGTGCCAGCAGCTTATTAAACGAGCAGTACTTC. It translates to CASSLLNEQYF. Complete variable domain (other parts from reference TRBV7-9 and TRBJ2-7): DTGVSQNPRHKITKRGQNVTFRCDPISEHNRLYWYRQTLGQGPEFLTYFQNEAQLEKSRLLSDRFSAERPKGSFSTLEIQRTEQGDSAMYLCASSLLNEQYFGPGTRLTVT.

J is TRBJ1-3 and V is TRBV9; 10 positions match TRBD1. V shed 4 bases, J shed 2 bases, and the junction held 9 bases outside the gene matches. The germline gives CDR1 SGDLS, CDR2 YYNGEE. This CDR3 region has 17 residues. The CDR3: CASSSRQGAVTGNTIYF. In DNA form, the CDR3 reads TGTGCCAGCAGCTCTCGACAGGGGGCTGTAACTGGAAACACCATATATTTT. Complete variable domain (other parts from reference TRBV9 and TRBJ1-3): DSGVTQTPKHLITATGQRVTLRCSPRSGDLSVYWYQQSLDQGLQFLIQYYNGEERAKGNILERFSAQQFPDLHSELNLSSLELGDSALYFCASSSRQGAVTGNTIYFGEGSWLTVV.

The genes are TRBV11-2 and TRBJ2-5; tentatively, D is TRBD1 or TRBD2 (5 bases each). Germline V gene lookup returns CDR1 SGHAT and CDR2 FQNNGV. This CDR3 contains 14 residues. Trimming removed 1 base at V and 8 bases at J, with 14 bases between. CDR3 region: CASSLAGGRDTQYF. The CDR3 DNA reads as TGTGCCAGCAGCTTAGCGGGTGGAAGGGACACCCAGTACTTC.

This sequence joins TRBV7-8 and TRBJ2-7; D may be TRBD2 (6 bases). This CDR3 region has 14 residues. CDR1 is SGHVS and CDR2 is FQNEAQ in the germline V gene. V gave up 3 bases and J gave up 7 bases, with 16 bases separating them. The CDR3 DNA reads TGTGCCAGCAGCTTTTTCAGGCAGGAGGGGGAGCAGTACTTC. Encoded protein: CASSFFRQEGEQYF.

The chain couples TRBV12-3 or TRBV12-4 to TRBJ2-5; 10 bases match TRBD1. Unmatched junction bases numbered 3, after V lost 5 bases and J lost 6 bases. CDR3 length: 13 residues. CDR3 loop: CASSTGQGKTQYF. The CDR3 DNA reads as TGTGCCAGCAGTACGGGACAGGGGAAGACCCAGTACTTC.

This rearrangement joins TRBV5-1 to TRBJ1-2, with TRBD1 matching over 8 bases. The CDR3 runs to 13 residues. Germline values: CDR1 SGHRS, CDR2 YFSETQ. The ends lost 4 bases at V and 6 bases at J; junction bases unmatched: 5. The CDR3 loop reads CASSQGAPNGYTF. Written as DNA, the CDR3 is TGCGCCAGCAGCCAGGGGGCCCCCAATGGCTACACCTTC.

The genes are TRBV4-1 and TRBJ2-1; 9 bases map to TRBD2. From germline, CDR1 is MGHRA and CDR2 YSYEKL. The CDR3 is 17 residues long. The V and J ends lost 1 base and 2 bases, in that order; junction bases with no gene match: 6. The CDR3 sequence: CASSQGSGRKTYNEQFF. The CDR3 nucleotides are TGCGCCAGCAGCCAAGGTAGCGGGAGAAAGACCTACAATGAGCAGTTCTTC.

This clone was seen a handful of times. J is TRBJ1-3 and V is TRBV6-5, with D uncertain. Germline V CDR1 and CDR2: MNHEY, SVGAGI. The CDR3 loop spans 15 amino acids. Trimming took 8 bases from V and 0 from J, leaving 14 bases between them. The CDR3 DNA sequence: TGTGCCAGCGGCTCCCTTGGATCCTCTGGAAACACCATATATTTT. This translates into CASGSLGSSGNTIYF.

The V and J genes are TRBV6-5 and TRBJ2-7; 12 nucleotides match TRBD2. The J segment lost 3 bases and the V segment lost 6 bases, leaving 6 bases of the junction unmatched. The CDR3 has 15 residues. Germline-derived CDR1 and CDR2 are MNHEY and SVGAGI. The CDR3 nucleotides are TGTGCCAGCAGGCTCCTGACTAGCGGGAGCTACGAGCAGTACTTC. It encodes CASRLLTSGSYEQYF.

The gene calls are TRBV19 and TRBJ1-6; 9 bases match TRBD1. CDR1 and CDR2 from the germline V gene are LNHDA and SQIVND (reference sequence). The CDR3 has 14 residues. The junction had 5 bases not matched to a gene; V was cut back by 6 bases and J by 8 bases. CDR3 sequence (DNA): TGTGCCAGTAGGACAGGGGGTATTGATTCACCCCTCCACTTT. Its protein is CASRTGGIDSPLHF.

This rearrangement joins TRBV28 to TRBJ1-5, with D uncertain. The length of the CDR3 is 12 residues. Germline-derived CDR1 and CDR2 are MDHEN and SYDVKM. The V gene lost 8 bases and the J gene lost 8 bases, with 13 bases spanning the gap. Written as DNA, the CDR3 is TGTGCCAGCCAGACGAGTGAGAAGCCCCAGCATTTT. Amino acids: CASQTSEKPQHF. The whole variable domain, filled in from reference TRBV28 and TRBJ1-5, reads DVKVTQSSRYLVKRTGEKVFLECVQDMDHENMFWYRQDPGLGLRLIYFSYDVKMKEKGDIPEGYSVSREKKERFSLILESASTNQTSMYLCASQTSEKPQHFGDGTRLSIL.

V and J are TRBV7-2 and TRBJ2-7; possibly TRBD1 for D (6 bases). V was trimmed by 7 bases and J by 0 bases, leaving 13 bases between them. The CDR3 length is 14 residues. Germline-derived CDR1 and CDR2 are SGHTA and FQGNSA. The CDR3 sequence: CASNLGGISYEQYF. CDR3 DNA: TGTGCCAGCAATTTAGGGGGTATCTCCTACGAGCAGTACTTC.